This T cell receptor beta chain stems from a study of cytomegalovirus exposure and HLA in healthy donors. V lost 5 bases, J lost 1 base, and 20 bases lay in between. Germline V gives CDR1 LGHNA, CDR2 YNFKEQ. The CDR3 loop spans 17 amino acids. Amplification used 60 Vbeta primers and 13 Jbeta primers. Clones were sequenced by immunoSEQ multiplex PCR, and TCRdb holds only the in-frame ones, with some missing. The sample lists 120,000 to 150,000 clones; roughly 80% were seen once. V and J are TRBV4-2 and TRBJ1-1, with D unclear. The sequencing input was PBMCs. This receptor was taken from a woman in her thirties or forties in good health and CMV-seropositive. CDR3 sequence: CASSSWTWEKGNTEAFF. CDR3 bases: TGTGCCAGCAGCTCATGGACGTGGGAGAAGGGGAACACTGAAGCTTTCTTT.